This T cell receptor beta chain stems from a study of OX40 agonist ivuxolimab in advanced cancers. Study details: An anti-OX40 (CD134) antibody with agonistic activity, ivuxolimab, was administered to patients.

Broader study findings: The study found that CD8+ T cells averaged more expanded clones than CD4+.

Data came from immunoSEQ multiplex PCR; TCRdb stores just in-frame clones and leaves some out. This sample yields about 100,000 clones, of which nearly 90% are seen a single time; roughly 0.16% belongs to the top ten. This clone was recorded a few times. Its antigen remains unidentified. This CDR3 spans 15 amino acids. The germline CDR1 and CDR2 sequences are MNHEY and SVGAGI. V gave up 5 bases and J gave up 9 bases; unmatched junction bases: 8. Anyone with autoimmune disease history or systemic immunosuppression was excluded. The specimen was CD4+ or CD8+ T cells sorted from blood, collected in a trial of the OX40 agonist ivuxolimab. The clonotype was recovered from an adult with an advanced solid tumor such as melanoma, head and neck, liver or kidney cancer. The chain employs TRBV6-5 and TRBJ1-6; 9 bases map to TRBD1. DNA of the CDR3: TGTGCCAGCAGTCCGGGGACAGGGAAGGGTTCACCCCTCCACTTT. Its protein is CASSPGTGKGSPLHF.